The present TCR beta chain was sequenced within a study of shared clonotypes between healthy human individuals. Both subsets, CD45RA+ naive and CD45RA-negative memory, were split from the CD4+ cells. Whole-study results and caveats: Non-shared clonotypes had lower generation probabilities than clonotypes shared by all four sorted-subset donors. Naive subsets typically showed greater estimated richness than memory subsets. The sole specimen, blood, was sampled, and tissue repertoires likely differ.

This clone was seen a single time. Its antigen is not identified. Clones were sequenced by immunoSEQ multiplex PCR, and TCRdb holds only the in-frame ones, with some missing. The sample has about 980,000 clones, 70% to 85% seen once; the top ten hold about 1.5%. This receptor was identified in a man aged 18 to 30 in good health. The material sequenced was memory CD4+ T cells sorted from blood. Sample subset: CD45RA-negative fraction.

The DNA for the CDR3 is TGTGCCAGCAGTGTAATGGACAGGGGGTCCTACAATGAGCAGTTCTTC. This gives the protein CASSVMDRGSYNEQFF. The chain uses TRBV2 and TRBJ2-1, with TRBD1 matching 10 bases. The CDR3 has 16 amino acids. The germline gives CDR1 SNHLY, CDR2 FYNNEI. V lost 4 bases to trimming and J lost 1 base; unmatched junction nucleotides: 4.